These 32 T cell receptor beta chains share one sample of origin, sequenced in a study of tumor-infiltrating lymphocytes in primary liver carcinoma. For blood RNA, unsorted whole blood served as the source, and germline DNA was extracted too. Reverse transcription of about 500 ng total RNA with a constant-region primer produced TCR beta cDNA. Libraries covering TCR beta were generated through three nested multiplex PCR rounds (using a slightly modified ARM-PCR). A C-beta reverse primer and TRBV1-TRBV30 forward primers served in each of the first two PCR rounds, at 10 cycles apiece. TCRdb reprocessed the multiplex PCR reads via MiXCR and lists one record per CDR3 protein. This sample carries about 200,000 distinct CDR3 sequences, less than 65% of them seen once, and the ten largest clones take 7% to 8.5%. Sequencing was performed on peripheral blood. These receptors were taken from a woman aged 60 to 75 with primary liver carcinoma and hepatitis B virus infection.

To note about this clonotype: One end of the junction is discordant with germline, which a read error may explain. J is TRBJ1-2 and V is TRBV28; 7 bases are shared with TRBD1. CDR1 and CDR2 from the germline V gene are MDHEN and SYDVKM. This CDR3 has 14 amino acids. This CDR3 reads CASSLLQGSYGYTF. The CDR3 nucleotides are TGTGCCAGTAGTTTACTACAGGGGAGCTATGGCTACACCTTC.

Comment on this clonotype: This is likely a read error, given that the CDR3 carries no conserved phenylalanine or tryptophan at its end. The V call is TRBV11-2, the J call TRBJ2-2; D gene ambiguous. Germline V gives CDR1 SGHAT, CDR2 FQNNGV. V lost 3 bases and J lost 4, with 9 bases in between. CDR3 size: 14 residues. The CDR3, as DNA: TGTGCCAGCAGCTTGATACTCAGCACCGGGGAGCTGTTTCTT. Encoded protein: CASSLILSTGELFL.

On this clonotype: The junction does not match germline at one end; this may be a read error. The chain joins TRBV6-5 to TRBJ2-3; tentatively, D is TRBD1 or TRBD2 (9 bases each). This CDR3 comprises 16 residues. Germline loops: CDR1 MNHEY, CDR2 SVGAGI. DNA for the CDR3: TGTGCCAGCAGTTACGGGACAGGGACTAGCATAGATACGCAGTATTTT. It yields the protein CASSYGTGTSIDTQYF.

This clonotype was detected once. One end of the junction varies from germline; a read error may be responsible. V is TRBV11-2 and J is TRBJ2-2; perhaps TRBD1 as D (6 bases). CDR1 SGHAT and CDR2 FQNNGV come from the germline V gene. This CDR3 has 16 amino acids. The CDR3 DNA reads TGTGCCAGCAGCCAGGAACTTCCAGGGGCCACCGGGGAGCCGTTCTTT. As protein: CASSQELPGATGEPFF.

This clonotype came up many times. The rearrangement links TRBV5-6 to TRBJ2-1, with 9 bases that match TRBD2. From germline, CDR1 is SGHDT and CDR2 YYEEEE. The junction had 6 bases not matched to a gene; V was cut back by 4 bases and J by 4 bases. This CDR3 contains 15 residues. The CDR3 region has the DNA TGTGCCAGCAGCAGACTAGCGGCAGTTTACAATGAGCAGTTCTTC. Translating it yields CASSRLAAVYNEQFF.

Comments on this clonotype: A read error may explain this, as a much larger clone is one base away. The rearrangement links TRBV6-1 to TRBJ2-5, with a tentative D call TRBD2 (5 bases). This CDR3 comprises 16 residues. Per germline, CDR1 MNHNS and CDR2 SASEGT. CDR3 in DNA: TGTACCAGCACCCCCCTGAGAGGGAAGCGACGAGAGACCCAGTACTTC. Encoded protein: CTSTPLRGKRRETQYF.

The gene calls are TRBV6-1 and TRBJ2-7, with TRBD2 matching 8 bases. This CDR3 comprises 16 residues. The germline V gene encodes CDR1 MNHNS and CDR2 SASEGT. The ends lost 6 bases at V and 5 bases at J; junction bases unmatched: 15. The CDR3 here is CASSDPHGTGRDEQYF. CDR3 bases: TGTGCCAGCAGCGACCCCCACGGGACCGGGAGGGACGAGCAGTACTTC.

Concerning this clonotype: This clone may be a read error of a much larger clone one base away. The CDR3 carries no conserved terminal phenylalanine or tryptophan, so it likely arises from a read error. The gene calls are TRBV6-1 and TRBJ1-1; perhaps TRBD1 as D (6 bases). Trimming cost V 4 bases and J 1 base, with 16 bases left between them. Looked up from germline, CDR1 is MNHNS and CDR2 is SASEGT. The CDR3 consists of 16 residues. The CDR3 loop reads CASSAIVWGPNTEAFY. For the CDR3, the DNA is TGTGCCAGCAGTGCGATAGTTTGGGGGCCGAACACTGAAGCTTTCTAT.

The V and J genes are TRBV9 and TRBJ1-2; D may be TRBD1 (5 bases). Germline V gene lookup returns CDR1 SGDLS and CDR2 YYNGEE. V was trimmed by 0 bases and J by 4 bases, leaving 10 bases between them. The CDR3 length is 14 residues. CDR3 in DNA: TGTGCCAGCAGCGTAGAAGCAGGGTCCTATGGCTACACCTTC. Its protein is CASSVEAGSYGYTF.

On this clonotype: A much larger clone lies a single base off, so this may be a read error. This chain connects TRBV4-1 to TRBJ2-5; 8 bases map to TRBD2. Germline CDR1 and CDR2: MGHRA and YSYEKL. There are 17 residues in the CDR3. CDR3 DNA sequence: TGCGCCAGCAGCCAAGAAATCGGGAGGGCTGGTTTTGAGATCCAGTACTTC. This gives the protein CASSQEIGRAGFEIQYF.

In its sample, this clonotype was seen once. This chain links TRBV19 with TRBJ1-2; 7 bases align to TRBD1. Germline V gives CDR1 LNHDA, CDR2 SQIVND (reference sequence). This CDR3 contains 14 residues. After removal of 5 bases from V and 5 bases from J, the junction contained 8 bases not matched to a gene. CDR3 sequence: CASSRGGGAYGYTF. In DNA, the CDR3 is TGTGCCAGTAGTCGAGGAGGGGGCGCGTATGGCTACACCTTC.

V gene TRBV7-9 combines with J gene TRBJ1-2; TRBD1 aligns across 8 bases. CDR1 is SEHNR, CDR2 FQNEAQ, per germline (reference sequence). V lost 5 bases, J lost 0 bases, and 14 bases stayed unmatched. The CDR3 covers 18 residues. The CDR3 loop is CASSPLIGTGGPNYGYTF. In DNA form, the CDR3 reads TGTGCCAGCAGCCCTCTAATCGGGACAGGAGGACCTAACTATGGCTACACCTTC.

To note about this clonotype: This could be a read error, since a much larger clone is one nucleotide away. V usage is TRBV5-6 and J usage is TRBJ2-7; D perhaps matches TRBD2 (6 bases). CDR1 and CDR2 (germline): SGHDT, YYEEEE. The length of the CDR3 is 13 residues. V lost 7 bases to trimming and J lost 5 bases, with 16 bases between them. CDR3 region: CASCHSGLHEQYF. DNA of the CDR3: TGTGCCAGCTGCCATAGCGGCCTACACGAGCAGTACTTC.

The chain recombines TRBV21-1 with TRBJ2-7; the tabulated D call, TRBD2, remains unverified against the DNA. TRBV21-1 is assigned pseudogene status. CDR3 size: 16 residues. The CDR3 loop reads CASSKVPSGRDYEQYF. The DNA for the CDR3 is TGTGCCAGCAGCAAAGTACCTAGCGGGCGGGACTACGAGCAGTACTTC.

The chain couples TRBV11-2 to TRBJ2-3, with 7 positions matching TRBD2. V lost 1 base to trimming and J lost 15 bases; unmatched junction nucleotides: 10. The CDR3 consists of 13 residues. The germline V gene has CDR1 SGHAT and CDR2 FQNNGV. CDR3 residues: CASSLGRGDTRYF. In DNA, the CDR3 is TGTGCCAGCAGCTTAGGACGGGGGGATACGCGATATTTT.

This clonotype was seen more than once but under ten times. This sequence joins TRBV5-1 and TRBJ2-5; D is perhaps TRBD1 or TRBD2 (6 bases each). From germline, CDR1 is SGHRS and CDR2 YFSETQ. CDR3 length: 15 residues. Trimming left V 4 bases short and J 5 bases short, with 18 bases between. CDR3 nucleotides: TGCGCCAGCAGCCCTAGCGCGACTGACAGGGAGACCCAGTACTTC. This codes for CASSPSATDRETQYF.

A remark on this clonotype: Germline and junction disagree at one end, which may indicate a read error. The gene calls are TRBV11-1 and TRBJ2-1; 8 bases align to TRBD2. The CDR3 covers 17 residues. In germline, CDR1 is SGHAT, CDR2 FQDESV (reference sequence). The CDR3: CAGSFTSGPPFYSEQFF. In DNA, the CDR3 is TGTGCCGGCAGCTTTACTAGCGGCCCCCCCTTTTATTCGGAGCAGTTCTTC.

This chain connects TRBV20-1 to TRBJ1-1; D remains ambiguous. The CDR3 sequence is 13 residues long. In germline, CDR1 is DFQATT, CDR2 SNEGSKA (reference sequence). Trimming left V 3 bases short and J 0 bases short, with 8 bases between. The CDR3 loop is CSASSPVNTEAFF. The CDR3 coding sequence is TGCAGTGCTAGTAGTCCGGTGAACACTGAAGCTTTCTTT.

For this clonotype: The junction departs from germline at one end; a sequencing error may be responsible. The rearrangement uses TRBV11-2 and TRBJ2-3; D call uncertain. CDR1 and CDR2 from the germline V gene are SGHAT and FQNNGV. The CDR3 length is 12 residues. In DNA, the CDR3 is TGTGCCAGTAGCTCTTGGGCGGATACGCAGTATTTT. Residues: CASSSWADTQYF. Based on the CDR3 plus reference TRBV11-2 and TRBJ2-3, the full variable domain is EAGVAQSPRYKIIEKRQSVAFWCNPISGHATLYWYQQILGQGPKLLIQFQNNGVVDDSQLPKDRFSAERLKGVDSTLKIQPAKLEDSAVYLCASSSWADTQYFGPGTRLTVL.

On this clonotype itself: Being one base from a much bigger clone, this may be a read error. The chain employs TRBV5-1 and TRBJ2-5; unclear D gene. CDR3 size: 12 residues. CDR1 and CDR2 from the germline V gene are SGHRS and YFSETQ. The CDR3 loop reads CTSSPNQETQYF. CDR3 nucleotides: TGCACCAGCAGCCCCAACCAAGAGACCCAGTACTTC.

The rearrangement links TRBV5-1 to TRBJ2-3, with D perhaps matching TRBD2 (5 bases). Germline lookup yields CDR1 SGHRS and CDR2 YFSETQ. The CDR3 covers 16 residues. Trimming took 0 bases from V and 6 from J, leaving 17 bases between them. CDR3: CASSLVGNGFGDTQYF. Written as DNA, the CDR3 is TGCGCCAGCAGCTTGGTCGGGAACGGGTTCGGCGATACGCAGTATTTT.

V is TRBV28 and J is TRBJ2-1; perhaps TRBD1 as D (6 bases). The CDR3 is made up of 14 amino acids. Trimming shortened V by 2 bases and J by 6 bases, and 11 bases separated the two germline ends. The germline V gene encodes CDR1 MDHEN and CDR2 SYDVKM. DNA of the CDR3: TGTGCCAGCAGTTTAGGGACACCTATCAATGAGCAGTTCTTC. Translated, it gives CASSLGTPINEQFF.

Of note for this clonotype: The conserved phenylalanine or tryptophan normally closing the CDR3 is absent here, so this likely arose from a read error. The DNA is left out, because the CDR3 cannot be placed on it with certainty; the CDR3 is given as TCRdb lists it. This sequence joins TRBV11-2 and TRBJ1-3. The CDR3 totals 15 residues, both ends included. Germline V CDR1 and CDR2: SGHAT, FQNNGV. This CDR3 reads CASSLVDSSGNTICL.

The gene calls are TRBV2 and TRBJ2-2; 7 nucleotides match TRBD1. Germline V gene data show CDR1 as SNHLY and CDR2 as FYNNEI. Unmatched junction bases numbered 7, after V lost 6 bases and J lost 6 bases. The CDR3 is 14 amino acids. The CDR3 bases are TGTGCCAGCAGCCAAACAGGGGCCCCCGGGGAGCTGTTTTTT. This gives the protein CASSQTGAPGELFF.

This rearrangement joins TRBV28 to TRBJ2-5, with D hard to call. The CDR3 length is 12 residues. Per germline, CDR1 MDHEN and CDR2 SYDVKM. V lost 5 bases and J 1 base, leaving 5 bases between the germline ends. The CDR3 nucleotides read TGTGCCAGCAGTACGGTCCAAGAGACCCAGTACTTC. Its protein product is CASSTVQETQYF.

This clonotype was detected many times. The chain couples TRBV5-1 to TRBJ2-5, with D possibly being TRBD2 (6 bases). V lost 4 bases and J 1 base, leaving 11 bases between the germline ends. The CDR3 is 14 amino acids. CDR1 is SGHRS and CDR2 is YFSETQ in the germline V gene. CDR3 coding DNA: TGCGCCAGCAGCCCCGGGACTTCCCAAGAGACCCAGTACTTC. Translation gives CASSPGTSQETQYF.

The chain has TRBV14 and TRBJ1-5, with 7 bases aligning to TRBD1. After removal of 6 bases from V and 2 bases from J, the junction contained 10 bases not matched to a gene. Germline values: CDR1 SGHDN, CDR2 FVKESK. The CDR3 sequence is 16 residues long. The DNA for the CDR3 is TGTGCCAGCAGTCCAGGGGGGCGAGGGTGCAATCAGCCCCAGCATTTT. As protein: CASSPGGRGCNQPQHF.

This clonotype was recorded a few times. Possible read error: a much larger clone is one base away. This rearrangement joins TRBV28 to TRBJ1-1; D uncertain. This CDR3 has 13 amino acids. Between the trimmed V and J ends, which lost 2 bases and 8 bases, there was a span of 12 bases. Per germline, CDR1 MDHEN and CDR2 SYDVKM. CDR3 DNA sequence: TGTGCCAGCAGTTTAAAGTTCCATGGAGAAGCTTTCTTT. Encoded protein: CASSLKFHGEAFF.

Remarks on this clonotype: One end of the junction varies from germline; a read error may be responsible. The chain uses TRBV11-2 and TRBJ2-7, with D possibly TRBD2 on 5 matching bases. CDR3 length: 16 residues. Germline V lookup: CDR1 SGHAT, CDR2 FQNNGV. This CDR3 is CASSLAYTGLPYGQYF. Written as DNA, the CDR3 is TGTGCCAGCAGCTTAGCCTATACTGGACTCCCTTACGGGCAGTACTTC. Combining the CDR3 with reference TRBV11-2 and TRBJ2-7 gives the whole variable domain EAGVAQSPRYKIIEKRQSVAFWCNPISGHATLYWYQQILGQGPKLLIQFQNNGVVDDSQLPKDRFSAERLKGVDSTLKIQPAKLEDSAVYLCASSLAYTGLPYGQYFGPGTRLTVT.

On this clonotype: Possible read error: a much larger clone is one base away. This chain links TRBV29-1 with TRBJ2-7; 8 bases map to TRBD1. CDR1 is SQVTM and CDR2 is ANQGSEA in the germline V gene. The CDR3 runs 14 residues. With V trimmed by 4 bases and J by 2 bases, 7 bases remained unmatched. In DNA form, the CDR3 reads TGCAGCGTTGGAGTTAGCAGGGGGCCCTACGAGCAGTACTTC. It specifies CSVGVSRGPYEQYF.

Concerning this clonotype: Being one base from a much bigger clone, this may be a read error. J is TRBJ2-3 and V is TRBV12-3 or TRBV12-4; maybe TRBD2 (6 bases). The CDR3 contains 14 residues. CDR3 protein: CASSFSTSTDAQYF. The CDR3 DNA follows: TGTGCCAGCAGTTTCAGTACTAGCACAGATGCGCAGTATTTT.

As to this clonotype: A much larger clonotype is one base distant, so this may be a read error. This rearrangement joins TRBV4-1 to TRBJ2-2; the D gene is possibly TRBD2 (7 bases). Germline-derived CDR1 and CDR2 are MGHRA and YSYEKL. This CDR3 contains 17 residues. CDR3 in DNA: TGCGCCAGCATCCAAGGGCGGGGGCGCGCGAACACCGGGGAGCTGTTTTTT. It specifies CASIQGRGRANTGELFF.